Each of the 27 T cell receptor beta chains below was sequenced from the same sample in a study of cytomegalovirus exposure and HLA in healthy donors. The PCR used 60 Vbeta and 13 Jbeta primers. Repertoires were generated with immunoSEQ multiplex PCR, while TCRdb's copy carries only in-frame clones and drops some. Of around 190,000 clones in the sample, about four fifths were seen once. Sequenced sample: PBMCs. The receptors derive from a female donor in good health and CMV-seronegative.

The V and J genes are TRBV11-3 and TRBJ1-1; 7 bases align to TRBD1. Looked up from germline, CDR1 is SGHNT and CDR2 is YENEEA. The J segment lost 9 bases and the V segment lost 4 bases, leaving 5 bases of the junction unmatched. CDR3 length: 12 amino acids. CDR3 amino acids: CASSSSGGKAFF. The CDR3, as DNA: TGTGCCAGCAGCTCATCAGGGGGTAAAGCTTTCTTT.

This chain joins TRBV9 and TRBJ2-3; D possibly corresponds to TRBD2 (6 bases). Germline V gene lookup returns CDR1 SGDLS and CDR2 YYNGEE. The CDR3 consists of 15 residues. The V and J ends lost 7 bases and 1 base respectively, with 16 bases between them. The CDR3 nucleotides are TGTGCCAGCGGGCGGGACTGGGGCGGCACAGATACGCAGTATTTT. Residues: CASGRDWGGTDTQYF.

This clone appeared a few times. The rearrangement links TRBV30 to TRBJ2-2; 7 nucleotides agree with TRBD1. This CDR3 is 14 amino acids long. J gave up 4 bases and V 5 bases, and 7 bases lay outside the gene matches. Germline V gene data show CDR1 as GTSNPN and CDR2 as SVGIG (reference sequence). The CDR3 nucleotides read TGTGCCTGGGATCGTAACAGGGGCACCGGGGAGCTGTTTTTT. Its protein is CAWDRNRGTGELFF. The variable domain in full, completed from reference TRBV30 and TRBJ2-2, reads SQTIHQWPATLVQPVGSPLSLECTVEGTSNPNLYWYRQAAGRGLQLLFYSVGIGQISSEVPQNLSASRPQDRQFILSSKKLLLSDSGFYLCAWDRNRGTGELFFGEGSRLTVL.

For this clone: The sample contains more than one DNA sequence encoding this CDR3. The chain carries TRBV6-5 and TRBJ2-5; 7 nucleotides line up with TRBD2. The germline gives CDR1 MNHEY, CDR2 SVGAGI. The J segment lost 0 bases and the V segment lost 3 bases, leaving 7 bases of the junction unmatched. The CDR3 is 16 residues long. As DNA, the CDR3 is TGTGCCAGCAGTTATTCCCAGCGGGGCGACCAAGAGACCCAGTACTTC. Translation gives CASSYSQRGDQETQYF.

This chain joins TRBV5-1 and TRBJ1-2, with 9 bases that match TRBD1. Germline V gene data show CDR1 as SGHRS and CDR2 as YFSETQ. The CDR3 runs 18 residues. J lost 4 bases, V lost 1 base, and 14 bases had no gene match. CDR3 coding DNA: TGCGCCAGCAGCTTGCAAGGGACAGGGTCACCGTTCGGCTATGGCTACACCTTC. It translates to CASSLQGTGSPFGYGYTF.

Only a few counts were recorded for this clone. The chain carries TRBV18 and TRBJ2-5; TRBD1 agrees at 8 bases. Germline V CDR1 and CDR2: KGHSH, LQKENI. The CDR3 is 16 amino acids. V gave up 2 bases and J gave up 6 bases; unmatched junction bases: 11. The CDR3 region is CASSPKEPGGRKTQYF. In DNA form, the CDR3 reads TGTGCCAGCTCACCAAAGGAGCCAGGGGGCCGGAAGACCCAGTACTTC.

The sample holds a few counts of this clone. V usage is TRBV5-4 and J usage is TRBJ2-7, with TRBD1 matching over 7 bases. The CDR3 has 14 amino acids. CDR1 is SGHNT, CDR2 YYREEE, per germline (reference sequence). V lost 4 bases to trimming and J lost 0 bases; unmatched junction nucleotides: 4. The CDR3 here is CASSGQVSSYEQYF. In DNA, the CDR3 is TGTGCCAGCAGCGGACAGGTGAGCTCCTACGAGCAGTACTTC. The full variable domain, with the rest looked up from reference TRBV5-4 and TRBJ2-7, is ETGVTQSPTHLIKTRGQQVTLRCSSQSGHNTVSWYQQALGQGPQFIFQYYREEENGRGNFPPRFSGLQFPNYSSELNVNALELDDSALYLCASSGQVSSYEQYFGPGTRLTVT.

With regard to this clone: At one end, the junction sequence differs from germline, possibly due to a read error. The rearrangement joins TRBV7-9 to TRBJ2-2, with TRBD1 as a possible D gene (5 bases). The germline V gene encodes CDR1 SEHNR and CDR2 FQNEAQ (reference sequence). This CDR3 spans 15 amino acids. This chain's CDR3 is CSSSFGVGDAGELFF. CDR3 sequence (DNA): TGTTCCAGCAGCTTCGGTGTAGGGGATGCCGGGGAGCTGTTTTTT.

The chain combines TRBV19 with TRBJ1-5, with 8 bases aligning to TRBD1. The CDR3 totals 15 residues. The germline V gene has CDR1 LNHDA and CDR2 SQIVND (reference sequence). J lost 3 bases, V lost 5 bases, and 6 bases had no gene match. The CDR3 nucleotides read TGTGCCAGTAGTCCCGGGACAGGTAACAATCAGCCCCAGCATTTT. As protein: CASSPGTGNNQPQHF.

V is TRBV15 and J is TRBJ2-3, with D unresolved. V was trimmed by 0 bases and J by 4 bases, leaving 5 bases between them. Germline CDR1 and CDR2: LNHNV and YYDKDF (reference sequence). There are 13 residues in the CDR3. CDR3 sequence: CATSRDRADTQYF. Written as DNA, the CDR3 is TGTGCCACCAGCAGAGATCGGGCAGATACGCAGTATTTT. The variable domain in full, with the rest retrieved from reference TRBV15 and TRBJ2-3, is DAMVIQNPRYQVTQFGKPVTLSCSQTLNHNVMYWYQQKSSQAPKLLFHYYDKDFNNEADTPDNFQSRRPNTSFCFLDIRSPGLGDTAMYLCATSRDRADTQYFGPGTRLTVL.

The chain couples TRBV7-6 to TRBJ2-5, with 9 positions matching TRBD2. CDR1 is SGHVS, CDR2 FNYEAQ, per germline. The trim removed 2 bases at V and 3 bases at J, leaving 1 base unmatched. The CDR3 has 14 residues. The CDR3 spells CASSLPSGKETQYF. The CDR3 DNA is TGTGCCAGCAGCTTACCTAGCGGGAAAGAGACCCAGTACTTC.

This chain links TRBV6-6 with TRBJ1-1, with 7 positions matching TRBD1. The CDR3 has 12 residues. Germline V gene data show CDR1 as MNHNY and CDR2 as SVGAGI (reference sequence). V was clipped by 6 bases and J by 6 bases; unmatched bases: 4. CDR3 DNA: TGTGCCAGCAGCCACGGGACAGCTGAAGCTTTCTTT. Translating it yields CASSHGTAEAFF.

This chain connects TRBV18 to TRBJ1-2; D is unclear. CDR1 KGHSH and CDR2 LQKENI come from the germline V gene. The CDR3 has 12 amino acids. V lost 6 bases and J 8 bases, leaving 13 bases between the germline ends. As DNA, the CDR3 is TGTGCCAGCTCCCCCACGGAGTGGGGCTACACCTTC. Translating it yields CASSPTEWGYTF.

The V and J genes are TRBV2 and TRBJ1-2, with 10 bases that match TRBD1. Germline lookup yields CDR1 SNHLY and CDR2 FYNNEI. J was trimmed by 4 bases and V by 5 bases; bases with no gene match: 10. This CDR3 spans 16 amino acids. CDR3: CASSRDRGLGPYGYTF. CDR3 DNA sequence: TGTGCCAGCAGTCGCGACAGGGGGCTGGGGCCCTATGGCTACACCTTC.

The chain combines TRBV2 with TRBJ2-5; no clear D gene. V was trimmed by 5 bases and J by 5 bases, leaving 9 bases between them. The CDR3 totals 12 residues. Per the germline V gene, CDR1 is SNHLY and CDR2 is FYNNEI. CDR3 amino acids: CASSPARETQYF. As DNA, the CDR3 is TGTGCCAGCAGTCCCGCGCGGGAGACCCAGTACTTC.

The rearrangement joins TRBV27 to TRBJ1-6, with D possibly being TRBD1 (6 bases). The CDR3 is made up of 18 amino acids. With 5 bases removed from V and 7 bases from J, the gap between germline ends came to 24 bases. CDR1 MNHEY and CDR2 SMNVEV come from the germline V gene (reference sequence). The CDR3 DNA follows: TGTGCCAGCAGTCCCCGCCCGGACAGATCCAAAGGGAATTCACCCCTCCACTTT. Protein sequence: CASSPRPDRSKGNSPLHF.

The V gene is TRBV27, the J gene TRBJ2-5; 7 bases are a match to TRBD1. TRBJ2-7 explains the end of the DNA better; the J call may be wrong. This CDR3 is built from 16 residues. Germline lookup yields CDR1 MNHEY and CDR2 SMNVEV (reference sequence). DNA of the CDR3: TGTGCCAGCAGGCCCGGGACAGTTCAGTTCACCTACGAGCAGTACTTC. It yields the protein CASRPGTVQFTYEQYF.

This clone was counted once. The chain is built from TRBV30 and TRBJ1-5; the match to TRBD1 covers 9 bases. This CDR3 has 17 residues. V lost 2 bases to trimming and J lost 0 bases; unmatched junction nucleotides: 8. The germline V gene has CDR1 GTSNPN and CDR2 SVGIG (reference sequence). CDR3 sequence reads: CAWSSDRGRGSNQPQHF. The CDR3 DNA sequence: TGTGCCTGGAGTAGCGACAGGGGGAGGGGTAGCAATCAGCCCCAGCATTTT.

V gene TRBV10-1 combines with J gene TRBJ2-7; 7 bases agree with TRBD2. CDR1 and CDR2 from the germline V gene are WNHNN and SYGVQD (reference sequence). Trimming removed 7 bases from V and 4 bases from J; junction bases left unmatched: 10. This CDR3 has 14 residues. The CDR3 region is CASNRAGPLYEQYF. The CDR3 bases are TGCGCCAGCAATAGAGCGGGACCTCTATACGAGCAGTACTTC.

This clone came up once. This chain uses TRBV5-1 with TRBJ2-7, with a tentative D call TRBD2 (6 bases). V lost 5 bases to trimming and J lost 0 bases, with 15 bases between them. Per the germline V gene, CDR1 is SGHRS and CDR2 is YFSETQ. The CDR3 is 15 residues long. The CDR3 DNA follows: TGCGCCAGCAGTACACCCCGGGGGAACTCCTACGAGCAGTACTTC. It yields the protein CASSTPRGNSYEQYF.

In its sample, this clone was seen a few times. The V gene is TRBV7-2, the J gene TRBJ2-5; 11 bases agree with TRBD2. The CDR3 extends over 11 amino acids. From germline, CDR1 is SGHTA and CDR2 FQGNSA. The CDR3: CGTSGGETQYF. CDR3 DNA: TGTGGTACTAGCGGGGGAGAGACCCAGTACTTC. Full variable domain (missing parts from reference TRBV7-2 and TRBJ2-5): GAGVSQSPSNKVTEKGKDVELRCDPISGHTALYWYRQSLGQGLEFLIYFQGNSAPDKSGLPSDRFSAERTGGSVSTLTIQRTQQEDSAVYLCGTSGGETQYFGPGTRLLVL.

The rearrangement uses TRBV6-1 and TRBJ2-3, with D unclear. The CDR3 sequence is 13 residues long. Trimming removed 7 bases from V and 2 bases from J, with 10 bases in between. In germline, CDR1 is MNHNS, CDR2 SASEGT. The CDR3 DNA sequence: TGTGCCAGCATCCTACCTTACACAGATACGCAGTATTTT. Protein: CASILPYTDTQYF.

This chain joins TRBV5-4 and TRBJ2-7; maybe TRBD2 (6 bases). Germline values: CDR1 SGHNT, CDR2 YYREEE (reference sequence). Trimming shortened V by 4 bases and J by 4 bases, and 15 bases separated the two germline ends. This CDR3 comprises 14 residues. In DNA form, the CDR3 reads TGTGCCAGCAGCCCCGGTCGGGGGTCGTACGAGCAGTACTTC. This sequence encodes CASSPGRGSYEQYF.

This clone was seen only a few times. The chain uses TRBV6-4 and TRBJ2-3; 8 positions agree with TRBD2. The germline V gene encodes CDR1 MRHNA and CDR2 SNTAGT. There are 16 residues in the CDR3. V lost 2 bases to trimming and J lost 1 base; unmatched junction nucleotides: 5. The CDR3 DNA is TGTGCCAGCAGTGACGAAGCGGGAGAGGGCACAGATACGCAGTATTTT. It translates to CASSDEAGEGTDTQYF.

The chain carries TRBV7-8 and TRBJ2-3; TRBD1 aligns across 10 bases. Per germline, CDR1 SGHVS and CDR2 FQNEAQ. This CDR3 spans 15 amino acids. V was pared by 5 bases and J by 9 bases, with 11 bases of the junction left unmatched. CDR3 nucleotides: TGTGCCAGCAGCCCGACCCGGGACAGGGGATTCACGCAGTATTTT. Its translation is CASSPTRDRGFTQYF.

This chain's CDR3 is CASSQAVDWPQYF. In nucleotides, the CDR3 is TGCGCCAGCAGCCAAGCGGTGGACTGGCCTCAGTACTTC. The rearrangement links TRBV4-3 to TRBJ2-7, with D perhaps TRBD2 (5 bases). V was cut by 1 base and J by 10 bases, with 14 bases left in between. Germline V gives CDR1 LGHNA, CDR2 YSLEER. This CDR3 spans 13 amino acids.

The CDR3: CASSYGTSSTYEQYF. The CDR3 nucleotides read TGTGCCAGCAGTTACGGGACTAGCTCGACTTACGAGCAGTACTTC. V gene TRBV6-5 combines with J gene TRBJ2-7, with 9 bases matching TRBD2. CDR3 size: 15 residues. The V segment lost 2 bases and the J segment 4 bases; nucleotides outside the gene matches: 6. Per the germline V gene, CDR1 is MNHEY and CDR2 is SVGAGI.